This TCR beta chain was recovered during a study of blood T cell repertoires in COVID-19. CDR1 and CDR2 from the germline V gene are MNHEY and SVGAGI. The CDR3 extends over 14 amino acids. With 6 bases clipped from V and 9 bases from J, the junction kept 13 bases outside the gene matches. The data were produced by immunoSEQ multiplex PCR, yet TCRdb's version contains in-frame clones alone and is incomplete. Here the sample spans approximately 210,000 clones, under 90% being singletons. The genes are TRBV6-5 and TRBJ1-1; 7 bases match TRBD1. This clonotype was obtained from a middle-aged man with COVID-19, enrolled during active disease. The sequenced sample was peripheral blood. The CDR3 coding sequence is TGTGCCAGCAGCTCCTCCGGGACAGTTATTAAAGCTTTCTTT. Its protein product is CASSSSGTVIKAFF.